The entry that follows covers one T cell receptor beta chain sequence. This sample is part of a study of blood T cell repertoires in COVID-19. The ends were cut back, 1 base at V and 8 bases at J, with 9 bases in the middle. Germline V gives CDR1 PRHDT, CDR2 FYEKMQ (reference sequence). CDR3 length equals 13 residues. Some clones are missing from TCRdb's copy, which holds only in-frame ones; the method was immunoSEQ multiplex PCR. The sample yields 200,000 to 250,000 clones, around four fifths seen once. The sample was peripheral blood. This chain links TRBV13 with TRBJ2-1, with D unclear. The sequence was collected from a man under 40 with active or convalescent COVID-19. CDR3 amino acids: CASSLESRDEQFF. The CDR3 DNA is TGTGCCAGCAGCTTAGAGTCTCGAGATGAGCAGTTCTTC.